Detailed here is one T cell receptor (beta chain). Per the original methods: Nucleated cell number was recorded as an estimate derived from reference gene primer amplification. The method was immunoSEQ multiplex PCR; TCRdb's version includes in-frame clones alone and lacks a portion of them. V, J and clone size reflect that table, while D and trimming were determined from the DNA. The sample lists 250,000 to 350,000 clones, 80% to 90% occurring once. The source of the sample is a study of blood T cell repertoires in COVID-19. Background on the study: Material from acute and convalescent COVID-19 was sourced from the United States, Italy and Spain.

With 2 bases removed from V and 5 bases from J, the gap between germline ends came to 9 bases. CDR1 and CDR2 from the germline V gene are SGHAT and FQNNGV. CDR3 length: 13 amino acids. It was during active infection that Seattle patients were enrolled and then longitudinally followed. The chain employs TRBV11-2 and TRBJ1-2; possibly TRBD1 for D (5 bases). This receptor was taken from a woman in her fifties or sixties with COVID-19, enrolled during active disease. Input material: peripheral blood. The CDR3 nucleotides are TGTGCCAGCAGCTTATCAGGGCGGTATGGCTACACCTTC. As protein: CASSLSGRYGYTF.